This T cell receptor (beta chain) is from a study of tumor-infiltrating lymphocytes in primary liver carcinoma. Study details: The study enrolled male and female patients aged 30 to 69 years. T1-T3 N0M0 was the stage of the tumors, which were roughly 4 to 10 cm across. Whole-study findings and limits: Less overlap was seen in tumor-adjacent and tumor-blood pairs than in tumor region pairs.

For this clonotype: The antigen is undetermined. An end of the junction differs from the germline gene, which may be a read error.

Germline V gene sequence: CDR1 SGHVS, CDR2 FQNEAQ. CDR3 size: 16 residues. DNA and RNA were both co-extracted from approximately 22-30 mg of bulk tissue that had not been sorted. Sampling targeted five separate regions of each tumor, which included the tumor centre. With around 500 ng total RNA as template and a constant-region primer, TCR beta cDNA was made. Each TCR beta library was derived from three nested multiplex PCR rounds that employed slightly modified ARM-PCR. The first two PCR rounds, roughly 11 cycles each, used TRBV1-TRBV30 forward primers and a C-beta reverse primer. TCRdb used MiXCR to reprocess the multiplex PCR reads, holding one entry per CDR3 protein. The profile shows 95,000 to 100,000 distinct CDR3 sequences, 55% to 80% of them singletons.

Sequenced material: liver tumor tissue from sampling region 2. Subset indicated: tumor region T2, inferior pole. This TCR came from a woman aged 60 to 75 with primary liver carcinoma and hepatitis B virus infection. The chain links TRBV7-8 to TRBJ2-4, with D possibly TRBD2 on 5 matching bases. CDR3 coding DNA: TGTACCAGCAGTCCCTCTCGGGAATTGGACAAAAACATTCAGTACTTC. This codes for CTSSPSRELDKNIQYF.